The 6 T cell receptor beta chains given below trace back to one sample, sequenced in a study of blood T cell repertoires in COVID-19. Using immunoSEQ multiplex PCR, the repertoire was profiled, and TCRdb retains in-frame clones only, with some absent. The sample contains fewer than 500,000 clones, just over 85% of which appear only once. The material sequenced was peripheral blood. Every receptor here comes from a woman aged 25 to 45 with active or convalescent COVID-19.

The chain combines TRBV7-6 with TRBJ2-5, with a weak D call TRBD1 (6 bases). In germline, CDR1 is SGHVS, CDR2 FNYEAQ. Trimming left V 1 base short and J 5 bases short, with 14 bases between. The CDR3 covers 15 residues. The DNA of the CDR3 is TGTGCCAGCAGCTTAGTTCTGGGGGCATTGGAGACCCAGTACTTC. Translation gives CASSLVLGALETQYF.

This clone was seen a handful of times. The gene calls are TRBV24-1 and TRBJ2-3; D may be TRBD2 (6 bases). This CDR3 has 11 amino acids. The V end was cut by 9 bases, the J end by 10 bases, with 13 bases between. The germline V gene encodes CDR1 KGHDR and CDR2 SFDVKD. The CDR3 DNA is TGTGCCACCGGTACGACTAGGCCGCAGTATTTT. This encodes CATGTTRPQYF.

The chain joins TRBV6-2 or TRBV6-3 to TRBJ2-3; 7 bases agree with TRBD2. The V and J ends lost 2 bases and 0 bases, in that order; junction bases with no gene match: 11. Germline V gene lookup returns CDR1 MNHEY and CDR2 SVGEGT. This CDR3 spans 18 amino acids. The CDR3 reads CASSYVGLAGLSTDTQYF. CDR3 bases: TGTGCCAGCAGTTACGTTGGATTAGCGGGTCTTAGCACAGATACGCAGTATTTT.

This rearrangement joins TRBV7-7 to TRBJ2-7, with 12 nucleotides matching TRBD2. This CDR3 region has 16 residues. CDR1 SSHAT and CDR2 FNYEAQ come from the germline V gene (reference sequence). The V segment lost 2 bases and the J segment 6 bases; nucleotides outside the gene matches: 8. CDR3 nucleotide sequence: TGTGCCAGCAGCTTAAGAGGACTAGCGGGACCTTGCGAGCAGTACTTC. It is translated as CASSLRGLAGPCEQYF.

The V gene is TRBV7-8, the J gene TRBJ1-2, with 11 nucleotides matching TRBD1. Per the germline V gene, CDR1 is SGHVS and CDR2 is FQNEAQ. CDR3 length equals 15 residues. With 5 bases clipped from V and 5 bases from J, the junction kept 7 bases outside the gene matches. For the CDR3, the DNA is TGTGCCAGCAGCCCGTCCGGGACAGGGGGATATGGCTACACCTTC. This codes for CASSPSGTGGYGYTF.

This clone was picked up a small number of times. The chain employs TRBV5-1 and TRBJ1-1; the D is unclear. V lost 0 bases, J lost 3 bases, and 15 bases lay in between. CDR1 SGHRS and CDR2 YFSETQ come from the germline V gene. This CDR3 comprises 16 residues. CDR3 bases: TGCGCCAGCAGCTTGGTACGGGGAGGGAAGGACACTGAAGCTTTCTTT. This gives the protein CASSLVRGGKDTEAFF.